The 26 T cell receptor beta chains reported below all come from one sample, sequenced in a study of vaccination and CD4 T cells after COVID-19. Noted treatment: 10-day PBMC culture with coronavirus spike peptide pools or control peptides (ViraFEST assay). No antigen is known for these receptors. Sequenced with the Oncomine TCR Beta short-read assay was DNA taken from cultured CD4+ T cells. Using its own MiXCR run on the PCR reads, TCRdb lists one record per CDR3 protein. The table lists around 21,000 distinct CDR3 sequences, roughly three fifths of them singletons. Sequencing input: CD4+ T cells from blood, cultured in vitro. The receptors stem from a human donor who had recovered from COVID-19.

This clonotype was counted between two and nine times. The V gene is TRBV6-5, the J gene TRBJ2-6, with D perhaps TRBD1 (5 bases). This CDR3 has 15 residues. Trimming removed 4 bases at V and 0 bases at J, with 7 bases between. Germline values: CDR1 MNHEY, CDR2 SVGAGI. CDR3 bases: TGTGCCAGCAGTTCCCAGGGCTCTGGGGCCAACGTCCTGACTTTC. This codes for CASSSQGSGANVLTF.

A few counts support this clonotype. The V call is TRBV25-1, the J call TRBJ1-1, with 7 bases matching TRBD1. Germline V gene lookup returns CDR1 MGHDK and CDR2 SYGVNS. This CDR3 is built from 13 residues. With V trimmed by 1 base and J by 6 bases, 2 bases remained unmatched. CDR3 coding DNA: TGTGCCAGCAGTGAATGGGGGACAGCTGAAGCTTTCTTT. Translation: CASSEWGTAEAFF. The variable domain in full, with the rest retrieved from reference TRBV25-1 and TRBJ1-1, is EADIYQTPRYLVIGTGKKITLECSQTMGHDKMYWYQQDPGMELHLIHYSYGVNSTEKGDLSSESTVSRIRTEHFPLTLESARPSHTSQYLCASSEWGTAEAFFGQGTRLTVV.

The CDR3 DNA follows: TGTGCCAGCAGCACCGACAGGTTGAATGAGCAGTTCTTC. Protein product: CASSTDRLNEQFF. The chain joins TRBV2 to TRBJ2-1, with a possible D match to TRBD1 (6 bases). Trimming shortened V by 6 bases and J by 7 bases, and 13 bases separated the two germline ends. In germline, CDR1 is SNHLY, CDR2 FYNNEI. The CDR3 has 13 amino acids.

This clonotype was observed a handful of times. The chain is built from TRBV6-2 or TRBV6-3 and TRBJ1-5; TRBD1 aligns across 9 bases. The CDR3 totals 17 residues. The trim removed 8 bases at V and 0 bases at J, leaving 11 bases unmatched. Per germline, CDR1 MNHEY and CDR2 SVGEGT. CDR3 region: CASRPGQGVNSNQPQHF. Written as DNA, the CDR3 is TGTGCCAGCCGACCGGGACAGGGTGTGAATAGCAATCAGCCCCAGCATTTT.

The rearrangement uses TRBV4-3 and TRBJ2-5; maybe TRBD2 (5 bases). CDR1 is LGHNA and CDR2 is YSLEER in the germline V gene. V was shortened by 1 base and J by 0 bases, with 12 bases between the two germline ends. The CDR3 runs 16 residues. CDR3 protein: CASSQGLTGYQETQYF. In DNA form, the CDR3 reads TGCGCCAGCAGCCAAGGACTCACGGGGTACCAAGAGACCCAGTACTTC.

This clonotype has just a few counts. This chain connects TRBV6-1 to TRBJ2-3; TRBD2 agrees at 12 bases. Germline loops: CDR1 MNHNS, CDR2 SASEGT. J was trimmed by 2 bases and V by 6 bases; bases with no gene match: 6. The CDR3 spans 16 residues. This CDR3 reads CASRLGLAGTTDTQYF. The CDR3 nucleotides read TGTGCCAGCAGATTAGGACTAGCGGGGACCACAGATACGCAGTATTTT.

The CDR3 DNA reads as TGTGCCAGCAGCTCCCATACGCCGACAGATGGCTACACCTTC. Amino acid sequence: CASSSHTPTDGYTF. The chain carries TRBV7-9 and TRBJ1-2, with D perhaps matching TRBD1 (5 bases). The CDR3 length is 14 residues. Trimming removed 4 bases from V and 6 bases from J, with 15 bases in between. Germline CDR1 is SEHNR and CDR2 is FQNEAQ (reference sequence).

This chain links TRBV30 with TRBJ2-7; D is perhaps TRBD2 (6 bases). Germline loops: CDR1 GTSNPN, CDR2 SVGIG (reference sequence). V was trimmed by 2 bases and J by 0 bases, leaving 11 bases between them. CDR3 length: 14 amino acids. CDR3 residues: CAWSPLGSSYEQYF. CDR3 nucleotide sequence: TGTGCCTGGAGTCCTCTCGGGAGCTCCTACGAGCAGTACTTC.

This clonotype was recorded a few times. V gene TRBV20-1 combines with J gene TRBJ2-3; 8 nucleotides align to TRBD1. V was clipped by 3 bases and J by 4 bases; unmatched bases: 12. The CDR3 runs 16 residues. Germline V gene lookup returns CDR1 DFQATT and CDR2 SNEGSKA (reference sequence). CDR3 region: CSARTTGTGGPDTQYF. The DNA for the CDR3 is TGCAGTGCTAGGACGACCGGGACAGGAGGCCCAGATACGCAGTATTTT.

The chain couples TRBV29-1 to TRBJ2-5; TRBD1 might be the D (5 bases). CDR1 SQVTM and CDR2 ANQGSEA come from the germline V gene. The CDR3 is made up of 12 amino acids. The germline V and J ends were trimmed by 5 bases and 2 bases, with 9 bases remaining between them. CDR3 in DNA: TGCAGCGTTCCCCAGGGTCAAGAGACCCAGTACTTC. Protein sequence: CSVPQGQETQYF.

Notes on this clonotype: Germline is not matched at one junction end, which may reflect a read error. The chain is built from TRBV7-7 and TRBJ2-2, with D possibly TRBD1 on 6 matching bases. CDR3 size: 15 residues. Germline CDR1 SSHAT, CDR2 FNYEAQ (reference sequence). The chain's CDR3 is CASSFQGTSAGELFF. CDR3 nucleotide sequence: TGTGCTAGCAGCTTTCAGGGGACATCGGCCGGGGAGCTGTTTTTT.

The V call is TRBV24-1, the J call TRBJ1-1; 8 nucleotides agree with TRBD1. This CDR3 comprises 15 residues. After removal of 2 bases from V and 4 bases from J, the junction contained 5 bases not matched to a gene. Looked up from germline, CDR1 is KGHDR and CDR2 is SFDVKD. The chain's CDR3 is CATSDSTGDSTEAFF. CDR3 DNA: TGTGCCACCAGTGATTCGACAGGGGATAGCACTGAAGCTTTCTTT.

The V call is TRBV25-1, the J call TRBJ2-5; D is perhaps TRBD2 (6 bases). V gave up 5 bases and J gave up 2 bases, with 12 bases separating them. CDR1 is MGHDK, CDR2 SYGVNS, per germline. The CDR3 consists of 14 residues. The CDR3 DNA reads TGTGCCAGCAGTAGGGAGGCGTGGCAAGAGACCCAGTACTTC. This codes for CASSREAWQETQYF.

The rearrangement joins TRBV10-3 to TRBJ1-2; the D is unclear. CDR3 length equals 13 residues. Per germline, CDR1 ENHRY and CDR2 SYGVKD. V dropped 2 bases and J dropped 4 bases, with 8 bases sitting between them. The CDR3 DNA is TGTGCCATCAGTGAGGGTGGCGGCTATGGCTACACCTTC. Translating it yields CAISEGGGYGYTF.

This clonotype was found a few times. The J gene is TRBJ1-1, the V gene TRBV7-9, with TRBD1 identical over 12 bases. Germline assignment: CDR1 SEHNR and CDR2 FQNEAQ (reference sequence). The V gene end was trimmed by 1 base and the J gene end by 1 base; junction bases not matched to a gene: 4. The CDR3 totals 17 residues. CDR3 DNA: TGTGCCAGCAGCTTAGAGGGGACAGGGGGCTGGAACACTGAAGCTTTCTTT. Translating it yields CASSLEGTGGWNTEAFF.

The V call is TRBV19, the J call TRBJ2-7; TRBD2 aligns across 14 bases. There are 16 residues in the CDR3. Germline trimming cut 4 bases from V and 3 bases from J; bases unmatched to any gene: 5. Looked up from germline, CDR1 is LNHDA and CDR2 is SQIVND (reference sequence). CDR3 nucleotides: TGTGCCAGTAGTACGTCCGGGACTAGCGGGAGCTACGAGCAGTACTTC. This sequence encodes CASSTSGTSGSYEQYF.

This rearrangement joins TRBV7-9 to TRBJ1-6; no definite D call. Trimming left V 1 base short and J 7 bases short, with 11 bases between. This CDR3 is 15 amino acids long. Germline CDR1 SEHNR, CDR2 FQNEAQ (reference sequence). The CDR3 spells CASSLESSLNSPLHF. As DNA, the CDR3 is TGTGCCAGCAGCTTAGAAAGTAGTTTAAATTCACCCCTCCACTTT.

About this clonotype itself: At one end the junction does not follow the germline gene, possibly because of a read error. The CDR3 DNA reads as TGTGCTAGCAGCAAGACACAGAACACTGAAGCTTTCTTT. This sequence encodes CASSKTQNTEAFF. The chain employs TRBV7-7 and TRBJ1-1; unclear D gene. The germline V gene has CDR1 SSHAT and CDR2 FNYEAQ (reference sequence). This CDR3 contains 13 residues.

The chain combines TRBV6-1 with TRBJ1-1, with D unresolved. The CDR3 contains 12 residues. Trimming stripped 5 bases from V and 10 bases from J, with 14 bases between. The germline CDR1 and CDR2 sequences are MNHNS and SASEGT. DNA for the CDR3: TGTGCCAGCAGTCGTACGGCAGGTAGAGCTTTCTTT. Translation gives CASSRTAGRAFF.

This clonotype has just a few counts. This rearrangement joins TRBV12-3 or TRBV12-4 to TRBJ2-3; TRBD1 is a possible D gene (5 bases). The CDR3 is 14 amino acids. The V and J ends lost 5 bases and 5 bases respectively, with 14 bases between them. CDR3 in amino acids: CASSPGLGEDTQYF. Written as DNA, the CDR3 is TGTGCCAGCAGTCCCGGCCTAGGGGAAGATACGCAGTATTTT.

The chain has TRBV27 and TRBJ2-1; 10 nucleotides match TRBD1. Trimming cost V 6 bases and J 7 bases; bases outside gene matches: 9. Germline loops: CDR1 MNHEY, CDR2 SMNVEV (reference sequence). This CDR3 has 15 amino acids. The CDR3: CASRWTGGGSNEQFF. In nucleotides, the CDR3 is TGTGCCAGCAGGTGGACAGGGGGTGGAAGTAATGAGCAGTTCTTC.

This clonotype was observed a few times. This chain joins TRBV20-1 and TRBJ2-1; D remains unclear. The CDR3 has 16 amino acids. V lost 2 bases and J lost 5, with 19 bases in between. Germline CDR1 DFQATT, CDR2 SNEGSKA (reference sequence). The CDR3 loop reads CSARTVQPSGHNEQFF. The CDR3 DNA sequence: TGCAGTGCTAGAACTGTCCAACCGTCGGGCCACAATGAGCAGTTCTTC.

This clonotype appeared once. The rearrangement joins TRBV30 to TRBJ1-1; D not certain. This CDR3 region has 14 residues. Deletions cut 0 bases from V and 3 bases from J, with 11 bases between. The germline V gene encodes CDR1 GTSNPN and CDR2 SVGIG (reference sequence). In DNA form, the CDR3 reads TGTGCCTGGAGTGTACGTTTGGGGTACACTGAAGCTTTCTTT. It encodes CAWSVRLGYTEAFF.

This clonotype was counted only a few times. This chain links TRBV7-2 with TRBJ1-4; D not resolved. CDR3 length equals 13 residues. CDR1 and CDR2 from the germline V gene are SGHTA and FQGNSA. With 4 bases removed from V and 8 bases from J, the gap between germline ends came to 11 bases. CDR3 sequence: CASSSPRGEKLFF. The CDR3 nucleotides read TGTGCCAGCAGCTCCCCCCGTGGGGAAAAACTGTTTTTT. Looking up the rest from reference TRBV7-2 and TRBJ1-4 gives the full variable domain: GAGVSQSPSNKVTEKGKDVELRCDPISGHTALYWYRQSLGQGLEFLIYFQGNSAPDKSGLPSDRFSAERTGGSVSTLTIQRTQQEDSAVYLCASSSPRGEKLFFGSGTQLSVL.

CDR3 bases: TGTGCCAGCAGTGAAGGCAGGGGCTATGGCTACACCTTC. Its protein product is CASSEGRGYGYTF. The rearrangement links TRBV2 to TRBJ1-2, with D maybe TRBD1 (6 bases). V gave up 1 base and J gave up 4 bases, with 7 bases separating them. Germline loops: CDR1 SNHLY, CDR2 FYNNEI. The CDR3 consists of 13 residues.

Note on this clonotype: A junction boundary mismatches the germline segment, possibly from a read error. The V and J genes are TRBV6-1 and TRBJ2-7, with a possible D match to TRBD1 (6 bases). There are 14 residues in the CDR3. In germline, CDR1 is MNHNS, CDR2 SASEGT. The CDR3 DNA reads TGCGCCAGCAGTGAAATATCAGGGGTCTACGAGCAGTACTTC. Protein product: CASSEISGVYEQYF.